This record covers a single T cell receptor (beta chain). The CDR3 consists of 13 residues. The V and J ends lost 7 bases and 5 bases respectively, with 12 bases between them. Germline V gene sequence: CDR1 SGHTA, CDR2 FQGNSA. Measured with immunoSEQ multiplex PCR; TCRdb has only the in-frame clones, and not every one. Among approximately 10,000 clones, more than 65% were seen once, and the ten largest hold approximately 39%. This sample was taken from a study of glioma-infiltrating T cells after dendritic cell vaccination. This sample's time point: after dendritic cell vaccination, including at tumor progression/relapse.

Source: blood, taken after dendritic cell vaccination. V and J are TRBV7-2 and TRBJ1-5; no reliable D call. The origin of this receptor is a human donor with glioblastoma. CDR3 nucleotide sequence: TGTGCCAGCAAAAACCCGGGTGATCAGCCCCAGCATTTT. Residues: CASKNPGDQPQHF.